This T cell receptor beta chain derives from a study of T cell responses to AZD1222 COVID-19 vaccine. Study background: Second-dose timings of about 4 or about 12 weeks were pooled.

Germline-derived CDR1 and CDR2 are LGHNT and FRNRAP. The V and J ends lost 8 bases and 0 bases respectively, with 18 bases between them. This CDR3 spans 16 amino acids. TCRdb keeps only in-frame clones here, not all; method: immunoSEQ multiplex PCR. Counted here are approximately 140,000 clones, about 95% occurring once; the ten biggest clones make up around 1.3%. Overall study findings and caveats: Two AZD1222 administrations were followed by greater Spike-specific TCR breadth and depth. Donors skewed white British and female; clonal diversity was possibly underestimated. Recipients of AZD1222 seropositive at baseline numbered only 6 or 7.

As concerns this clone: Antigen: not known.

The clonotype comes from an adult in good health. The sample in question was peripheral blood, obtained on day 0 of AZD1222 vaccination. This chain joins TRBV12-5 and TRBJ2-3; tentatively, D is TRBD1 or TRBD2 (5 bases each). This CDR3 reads CASSGGTPLSTDTQYF. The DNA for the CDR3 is TGTGCTAGTAGCGGTGGGACCCCCCTCAGCACAGATACGCAGTATTTT.